These 20 T cell receptor beta chains originate from one sample sequenced in a study of T cells in localized non-small cell lung cancer. TCRdb's table, derived via immunoSEQ multiplex PCR, lists solely in-frame clones and lacks some. This table has about 74,000 clones, about 88% appearing once. Sequenced here: peripheral blood, sampled before any cancer treatment. These receptors came from a female donor over 55 with stage I lung adenocarcinoma.

The V call is TRBV19, the J call TRBJ1-4; 7 nucleotides match TRBD1. This CDR3 is 15 amino acids long. Trimming cost V 7 bases and J 5 bases; bases outside gene matches: 10. Germline CDR1 LNHDA, CDR2 SQIVND (reference sequence). In DNA, the CDR3 is TGTGCCAGTACCCTAACCAGGGGGGCCAATGAAAAACTGTTTTTT. Translating it yields CASTLTRGANEKLFF.

The CDR3 is CASSLVASVDASFYF. The CDR3 coding sequence is TGCGCCAGCAGCTTGGTCGCATCGGTCGACGCGAGCTTCTACTTC. The V and J genes are TRBV5-1 and TRBJ2-4, with D uncertain. The length of the CDR3 is 15 residues. The germline V gene encodes CDR1 SGHRS and CDR2 YFSETQ. V lost 0 bases to trimming and J lost 16 bases, with 23 bases between them.

The chain couples TRBV5-4 to TRBJ1-1, with 7 bases fitting TRBD1. In germline, CDR1 is SGHNT, CDR2 YYREEE (reference sequence). The V and J ends lost 4 bases and 6 bases, in that order; junction bases with no gene match: 15. The CDR3 consists of 16 residues. CDR3 amino acids: CASSPSPGQLTPEAFF. Here the CDR3 DNA reads TGTGCCAGCAGCCCGTCACCGGGACAGCTTACTCCTGAAGCTTTCTTT.

The rearrangement links TRBV7-2 to TRBJ2-5; no firm D call. CDR3 length: 11 amino acids. V lost 3 bases and J lost 4, with 3 bases in between. The germline V gene encodes CDR1 SGHTA and CDR2 FQGNSA. The CDR3 nucleotides are TGTGCCAGCAGCTTTCGAGAGACCCAGTACTTC. Encoded protein: CASSFRETQYF.

The chain links TRBV5-6 to TRBJ1-2; D perhaps matches TRBD1 (5 bases). The germline V gene has CDR1 SGHDT and CDR2 YYEEEE. Trimming pared 4 bases from V and 1 base from J, leaving 17 bases between. This CDR3 has 16 amino acids. Here the CDR3 reads CASSPGTGNVNYGYTF. The CDR3 nucleotides are TGTGCCAGCAGCCCAGGGACGGGGAATGTTAACTATGGCTACACCTTC.

This clone occurred a few times. The rearrangement links TRBV6-6 to TRBJ1-1; weak D call: TRBD1 (6 bases). Germline-derived CDR1 and CDR2 are MNHNY and SVGAGI (reference sequence). CDR3 length: 12 amino acids. V was pared by 7 bases and J by 8 bases, with 14 bases between. The CDR3 DNA is TGTGCCAGCACCACGCAGGGGACCGAAGCTTTCTTT. Protein: CASTTQGTEAFF.

This chain joins TRBV2 and TRBJ2-1; 7 nucleotides agree with TRBD2. The CDR3 has 14 residues. The junction had 7 bases not matched to a gene; V was cut back by 8 bases and J by 3 bases. Germline V gives CDR1 SNHLY, CDR2 FYNNEI. The CDR3 bases are TGTGCCAGCTGGGGGATAGCGGGCTACAATGAGCAGTTCTTC. Translated: CASWGIAGYNEQFF.

The chain has TRBV5-4 and TRBJ2-7, with D hard to call. This CDR3 is built from 13 residues. Germline lookup yields CDR1 SGHNT and CDR2 YYREEE (reference sequence). Trimming removed 2 bases from V and 3 bases from J, with 9 bases in between. The CDR3 loop reads CASSLGTVYEQYF. As DNA, the CDR3 is TGTGCCAGCAGCTTAGGCACAGTCTACGAGCAGTACTTC.

CDR3 DNA: TGTGCCAGCAGCTTAACAAGCGTGAACACCGGGGAGCTGTTTTTT. Translating gives CASSLTSVNTGELFF. The gene calls are TRBV7-2 and TRBJ2-2; no firm D call. V dropped 2 bases and J dropped 1 base, with 8 bases sitting between them. The germline V gene encodes CDR1 SGHTA and CDR2 FQGNSA. This CDR3 has 15 amino acids.

This clone was seen a single time. This sequence joins TRBV5-4 and TRBJ2-3, with 7 bases matching TRBD2. CDR3 length equals 12 residues. V trimming: 5 bases; J trimming: 11 bases; junction bases outside the gene matches: 8. CDR1 and CDR2 from the germline V gene are SGHNT and YYREEE (reference sequence). The CDR3 region has the DNA TGTGCCAGCAGTCGGACTAGGGACGAGCAGTATTTT. Translated, it gives CASSRTRDEQYF.

V gene TRBV5-1 combines with J gene TRBJ2-3; the D gene is possibly TRBD1 (5 bases). V gave up 2 bases and J gave up 3 bases, with 13 bases separating them. CDR1 SGHRS and CDR2 YFSETQ come from the germline V gene. This CDR3 spans 15 amino acids. The DNA of the CDR3 is TGCGCCAGCAGCTTTCAGGGCCGCTTGACAGATACGCAGTATTTT. This encodes CASSFQGRLTDTQYF.

The chain couples TRBV11-2 to TRBJ1-1; 7 bases agree with TRBD1. Trimming removed 3 bases from V and 1 base from J; junction bases left unmatched: 5. Looked up from germline, CDR1 is SGHAT and CDR2 is FQNNGV. This CDR3 is built from 15 residues. The CDR3 DNA is TGTGCCAGCAGCTTTACAGGGGTCGGGAACACTGAAGCTTTCTTT. Encoded protein: CASSFTGVGNTEAFF.

A single count supports this clone. The chain uses TRBV6-4 and TRBJ2-2, with a possible D match to TRBD2 (5 bases). CDR3 size: 13 residues. Germline CDR1 MRHNA, CDR2 SNTAGT. The germline V and J ends were trimmed by 8 bases and 2 bases, with 9 bases remaining between them. CDR3 in DNA: TGTGCCAGCGGGGAGTCCAACACCGGGGAGCTGTTTTTT. Its translation: CASGESNTGELFF.

The rearrangement joins TRBV5-1 to TRBJ1-4; D unresolved. CDR3 length: 15 residues. In germline, CDR1 is SGHRS, CDR2 YFSETQ. V was cut by 0 bases and J by 3 bases, with 9 bases left in between. The CDR3 coding sequence is TGCGCCAGCAGCTTGGGTATGGGTCCTAATGAAAAACTGTTTTTT. Encoded protein: CASSLGMGPNEKLFF.

The chain links TRBV5-1 to TRBJ2-1, with a weak D call TRBD2 (5 bases). V lost 0 bases to trimming and J lost 6 bases, with 7 bases between them. The CDR3 runs to 13 residues. The germline V gene has CDR1 SGHRS and CDR2 YFSETQ. CDR3 DNA sequence: TGCGCCAGCAGCTTGGCCGGAGGCAATGAGCAGTTCTTC. Encoded protein: CASSLAGGNEQFF.

V gene TRBV29-1 combines with J gene TRBJ2-6; D is undetermined. The V gene's germline CDR1 is SQVTM and CDR2 ANQGSEA. The V end was cut by 0 bases, the J end by 2 bases, with 11 bases between. The CDR3 loop spans 16 amino acids. The CDR3 DNA reads TGCAGCGTTGAAGATCGGGCCGCCCCTGGGGCCAACGTCCTGACTTTC. Protein sequence: CSVEDRAAPGANVLTF.

In this sample, this clone turned up a few times. The CDR3 spells CASSEMGGREYEQYF. In nucleotides, the CDR3 is TGTGCCAGCAGTGAAATGGGCGGCAGGGAGTACGAGCAGTACTTC. The rearrangement uses TRBV6-1 and TRBJ2-7; D may correspond to TRBD1 or TRBD2 (5 bases each). This CDR3 is built from 15 residues. The germline V gene encodes CDR1 MNHNS and CDR2 SASEGT. Trimming removed 2 bases at V and 4 bases at J, with 15 bases between.

This clone was observed once. The chain combines TRBV18 with TRBJ2-3; 9 nucleotides align to TRBD2. Germline CDR1 reads KGHSH; CDR2 reads LQKENI. J gave up 4 bases and V 6 bases, and 5 bases lay outside the gene matches. There are 14 residues in the CDR3. In nucleotides, the CDR3 is TGTGCCAGCTCCCCTGTAGCGGGGGCAGATACGCAGTATTTT. Residues: CASSPVAGADTQYF.

The genes are TRBV19 and TRBJ2-6; D not certain. Per germline, CDR1 LNHDA and CDR2 SQIVND (reference sequence). This CDR3 contains 15 residues. V was clipped by 5 bases and J by 0 bases, with 8 bases between them. The CDR3 spells CASSVVVSGANVLTF. CDR3 sequence (DNA): TGTGCCAGTAGTGTCGTCGTCTCTGGGGCCAACGTCCTGACTTTC.

This rearrangement joins TRBV6-6 to TRBJ2-3; 8 positions match TRBD1. CDR1 MNHNY and CDR2 SVGAGI come from the germline V gene (reference sequence). This CDR3 contains 16 residues. V shed 4 bases and J 2 bases; nucleotides not matched to a gene: 8. CDR3 amino acids: CASSSRTGTHTDTQYF. CDR3 bases: TGTGCCAGCAGTTCTCGGACAGGGACGCACACAGATACGCAGTATTTT.